The clone carrying this T cell receptor beta chain was detected only once. Antigen: not known. Profiled with immunoSEQ multiplex PCR; TCRdb holds only in-frame clones, not every one. The sample holds about 26,000 clones; about 90% are singletons and the top ten take approximately 2%. CDR1 and CDR2 (germline): ENHRY, SYGVKD. The CDR3 is 14 residues long. V lost 6 bases and J lost 0, with 6 bases in between. This sample is drawn from a study of tissue T cells after allogeneic stem cell transplantation. Findings of the study overall: Anatomically similar tissues had similar TCR repertoires within each patient.

This TCR was recovered from a male donor at least 60 years old who later had graft-versus-host disease after an allogeneic stem cell transplant. The sample here was blood, taken before transplantation. The rearrangement joins TRBV10-3 to TRBJ2-6, with unresolved D. CDR3 DNA: TGTGCCATCAGCAACAGCTCTGGGGCCAACGTCCTGACTTTC. Translated, it gives CAISNSSGANVLTF.